The 24 T cell receptor beta chains below come from one sample, sequenced in a study of T cells in Graves' hyperthyroidism and ophthalmopathy. RNA transcripts yielded amplified TCR beta CDR3 regions. RT-PCR in the first round (using the HTBI primer set) targeted the TCR CDR3. TCRdb re-called the multiplex PCR reads through MiXCR, storing one row per CDR3 protein. This table holds roughly 300,000 distinct CDR3 sequences, roughly 21% found once. The material sequenced was blood. Receptors were obtained from a woman between 45 and 65 years old with Graves' hyperthyroidism.

This clonotype appeared many times. The gene calls are TRBV7-2 and TRBJ2-2; D uncertain. Germline CDR1 reads SGHTA; CDR2 reads FQGNSA. V gave up 3 bases and J gave up 3 bases, with 5 bases separating them. The CDR3 is 13 amino acids. This chain's CDR3 is CASSFRYTGELFF. CDR3 DNA sequence: TGTGCCAGCAGCTTCAGATACACCGGGGAGCTGTTTTTT.

The chain employs TRBV5-1 and TRBJ2-2; TRBD2 might be the D (5 bases). Trimming removed 2 bases from V and 3 bases from J, with 11 bases in between. This CDR3 is built from 15 residues. Germline-derived CDR1 and CDR2 are SGHRS and YFSETQ. The CDR3 DNA follows: TGCGCCAGCAGCTTTCCGGCTAGCTACACCGGGGAGCTGTTTTTT. Amino acids: CASSFPASYTGELFF.

There are a few counts of this clonotype. V is TRBV7-6 and J is TRBJ1-4, with TRBD1 identical over 12 bases. Germline CDR1 is SGHVS and CDR2 is FNYEAQ. The CDR3 sequence is 15 residues long. V shed 5 bases, J shed 5 bases, and the junction held 3 bases outside the gene matches. The CDR3 bases are TGTGCCAGCAGCCTAGGGACAGGGGGCAATGAAAAACTGTTTTTT. Translating it yields CASSLGTGGNEKLFF.

This chain uses TRBV19 with TRBJ2-3; D gene uncertain. The CDR3 runs to 14 residues. Germline assignment: CDR1 LNHDA and CDR2 SQIVND (reference sequence). Trimming pared 3 bases from V and 2 bases from J, leaving 9 bases between. The CDR3 loop reads CASSISIFTDTQYF. The CDR3 DNA sequence: TGTGCCAGTAGTATTAGTATCTTCACAGATACGCAGTATTTT. Full variable domain (missing parts from reference TRBV19 and TRBJ2-3): DGGITQSPKYLFRKEGQNVTLSCEQNLNHDAMYWYRQDPGQGLRLIYYSQIVNDFQKGDIAEGYSVSREKKESFPLTVTSAQKNPTAFYLCASSISIFTDTQYFGPGTRLTVL.

This clonotype was counted many times. The rearrangement joins TRBV28 to TRBJ2-7; TRBD2 agrees at 9 bases. The CDR3 covers 14 residues. Germline loops: CDR1 MDHEN, CDR2 SYDVKM. Unmatched junction bases numbered 3, after V lost 3 bases and J lost 3 bases. The CDR3 reads CASSFSSGNYEQYF. DNA of the CDR3: TGTGCCAGCAGTTTTTCTAGCGGGAACTACGAGCAGTACTTC. Filled out from reference TRBV28 and TRBJ2-7, the complete variable domain reads DVKVTQSSRYLVKRTGEKVFLECVQDMDHENMFWYRQDPGLGLRLIYFSYDVKMKEKGDIPEGYSVSREKKERFSLILESASTNQTSMYLCASSFSSGNYEQYFGPGTRLTVT.

This chain joins TRBV6-2 or TRBV6-3 and TRBJ2-1, with 8 bases that match TRBD2. J gave up 5 bases and V 2 bases, and 11 bases lay outside the gene matches. The length of the CDR3 is 17 residues. The germline CDR1 and CDR2 sequences are MNHEY and SVGEGT. DNA for the CDR3: TGTGCCAGCAGTTACGTTCGGTGGAGCGGGAGTAACAATGAGCAGTTCTTC. This encodes CASSYVRWSGSNNEQFF.

This clonotype was found many times. The rearrangement joins TRBV6-1 to TRBJ1-6; 9 bases agree with TRBD1. Trimming took 5 bases from V and 10 from J; bases not matched to a gene: 6. This CDR3 is 14 amino acids long. Germline CDR1 is MNHNS and CDR2 is SASEGT. CDR3: CASSPTGGGSPLHF. The CDR3 bases are TGTGCCAGCAGTCCTACAGGGGGCGGGTCACCCCTCCACTTT.

This clonotype was observed many times. The CDR3 nucleotides read TGTGCCAGCAGTCAGGGGACCTATGGCTACACCTTC. It specifies CASSQGTYGYTF. The V gene is TRBV12-3 or TRBV12-4, the J gene TRBJ1-2, with D perhaps TRBD1 (6 bases). The CDR3 consists of 12 residues. With 5 bases removed from V and 4 bases from J, the gap between germline ends came to 8 bases.

This clonotype was recorded at least ten times. The CDR3 DNA reads as TGTGCCAGCAGCCGACAGGGAAACGGCAATCAGCCCCAGCATTTT. This gives the protein CASSRQGNGNQPQHF. The chain carries TRBV12-3 or TRBV12-4 and TRBJ1-5; 7 bases are a match to TRBD1. This CDR3 is 15 amino acids long. With 6 bases clipped from V and 2 bases from J, the junction kept 7 bases outside the gene matches.

There are many counts of this clonotype. J is TRBJ2-7 and V is TRBV3-1; D is perhaps TRBD2 (6 bases). The V end was cut by 3 bases, the J end by 7 bases, with 22 bases between. Germline assignment: CDR1 LGHDT and CDR2 YNNKEL (reference sequence). The CDR3 is 16 residues long. The CDR3: CASSHSTPLRSGEQYF. CDR3 in DNA: TGTGCCAGCAGCCATTCAACCCCGCTAAGAAGCGGGGAGCAGTACTTC.

This clonotype was found many times. The chain carries TRBV7-6 and TRBJ1-2; 8 bases agree with TRBD1. The length of the CDR3 is 12 residues. J gave up 10 bases and V 3 bases, and 4 bases lay outside the gene matches. Looked up from germline, CDR1 is SGHVS and CDR2 is FNYEAQ. In DNA form, the CDR3 reads TGTGCCAGCAGCTTGGACAGGGAGGACTACACCTTC. This codes for CASSLDREDYTF.

This clonotype was counted many times. The V and J genes are TRBV5-1 and TRBJ2-1; maybe TRBD2 (5 bases). Trimming left V 2 bases short and J 5 bases short, with 14 bases between. This CDR3 contains 15 residues. The germline gives CDR1 SGHRS, CDR2 YFSETQ. The CDR3 DNA reads as TGCGCCAGCAGCTTTGAGAGGGCCGTGGACAATGAGCAGTTCTTC. This translates into CASSFERAVDNEQFF.

The V and J genes are TRBV9 and TRBJ2-3; 7 bases are a match to TRBD1. Germline V gene lookup returns CDR1 SGDLS and CDR2 YYNGEE. Germline trimming cut 3 bases from V and 2 bases from J; bases unmatched to any gene: 9. The CDR3 runs 16 residues. CDR3 amino acids: CASSARQGTNTDTQYF. CDR3 in DNA: TGTGCCAGCAGCGCCAGACAGGGAACGAACACAGATACGCAGTATTTT.

CDR3 protein: CASSLTSGNYEQYF. The CDR3 DNA follows: TGTGCCAGCAGCCTGACTAGCGGGAACTACGAGCAGTACTTC. The genes are TRBV2 and TRBJ2-7; 11 bases fit TRBD2. The germline CDR1 and CDR2 sequences are SNHLY and FYNNEI. Trimming at V came to 6 bases and at J to 3 bases, leaving 4 bases not matched to a gene. The CDR3 consists of 14 residues.

The rearrangement links TRBV29-1 to TRBJ2-5, with 9 bases identical to TRBD2. The length of the CDR3 is 14 residues. V gave up 0 bases and J gave up 4 bases; unmatched junction bases: 3. CDR1 and CDR2 (germline): SQVTM, ANQGSEA. As DNA, the CDR3 is TGCAGCGTTGAAGAAGGTAGCGGGGGAGAGACCCAGTACTTC. Protein: CSVEEGSGGETQYF.

The chain joins TRBV4-1 to TRBJ2-5; 13 bases agree with TRBD2. V shed 2 bases and J 3 bases; nucleotides not matched to a gene: 9. The CDR3 sequence is 18 residues long. The germline V gene has CDR1 MGHRA and CDR2 YSYEKL. The CDR3 coding sequence is TGCGCCAGCAGCCAATCTCGGACTAGCGGGAGAGAAGAAGAGACCCAGTACTTC. As protein: CASSQSRTSGREEETQYF.

This clonotype has at least ten counts. Here the CDR3 DNA reads TGTGCCAGCAGTCCCCCACCAGGGACAACAGATACGCAGTATTTT. Translation: CASSPPPGTTDTQYF. The rearrangement uses TRBV28 and TRBJ2-3; a possible D gene is TRBD1 (6 bases). V lost 5 bases and J 3 bases, leaving 15 bases between the germline ends. The CDR3 is made up of 15 amino acids. Germline CDR1 reads MDHEN; CDR2 reads SYDVKM.

This clonotype was observed at least ten times. The chain recombines TRBV30 with TRBJ1-1; tentative D call: TRBD1 (6 bases). This CDR3 comprises 12 residues. Germline loops: CDR1 GTSNPN, CDR2 SVGIG (reference sequence). Trimming cost V 5 bases and J 5 bases, with 12 bases left between them. CDR3 region: CAWRGARTEAFF. CDR3 coding DNA: TGTGCCTGGCGGGGGGCGCGAACTGAAGCTTTCTTT.

The chain links TRBV28 to TRBJ1-1; 8 nucleotides agree with TRBD1. The CDR3 runs to 14 residues. CDR1 is MDHEN and CDR2 is SYDVKM in the germline V gene. V was pared by 6 bases and J by 4 bases, with 7 bases of the junction left unmatched. The CDR3: CASRPGTGGTEAFF. The CDR3 DNA is TGTGCCAGCAGACCCGGGACAGGCGGCACTGAAGCTTTCTTT.

This clonotype was counted many times. This rearrangement joins TRBV12-3 or TRBV12-4 to TRBJ1-1; D gene ambiguous. V lost 3 bases to trimming and J lost 1 base, with 6 bases between them. The CDR3 has 13 amino acids. CDR3 residues: CASSFKENTEAFF. The DNA of the CDR3 is TGTGCCAGCAGTTTTAAGGAGAACACTGAAGCTTTCTTT.

Many counts were recorded for this clonotype. The rearrangement joins TRBV30 to TRBJ2-3, with unresolved D. The germline CDR1 and CDR2 sequences are GTSNPN and SVGIG (reference sequence). The CDR3 contains 14 residues. V was clipped by 2 bases and J by 2 bases, with 11 bases between them. Written as DNA, the CDR3 is TGTGCCTGGAGTAGGTTAACCTCCACAGATACGCAGTATTTT. This gives the protein CAWSRLTSTDTQYF.

This clonotype was counted ten times or more. The chain combines TRBV6-1 with TRBJ1-1; D call uncertain. V was clipped by 7 bases and J by 2 bases, with 11 bases between them. Germline assignment: CDR1 MNHNS and CDR2 SASEGT. CDR3 size: 13 residues. The chain's CDR3 is CASNSDGNTEAFF. The CDR3 DNA reads as TGTGCCAGCAATTCGGACGGAAACACTGAAGCTTTCTTT.

The V call is TRBV11-1, the J call TRBJ1-1, with TRBD1 identical over 9 bases. This CDR3 is 19 amino acids long. Germline lookup yields CDR1 SGHAT and CDR2 FQDESV (reference sequence). V dropped 10 bases and J dropped 1; count of bases not matched to a gene: 22. CDR3 protein: CATQPPGQGPSRRNTEAFF. The CDR3 DNA reads as TGTGCCACCCAGCCACCGGGACAGGGTCCCTCCCGACGGAACACTGAAGCTTTCTTT.

In its sample, this clonotype was seen many times. This chain uses TRBV11-2 with TRBJ2-5; 9 nucleotides match TRBD1. The CDR3 covers 13 residues. V trimming: 5 bases; J trimming: 5 bases; junction bases outside the gene matches: 3. Germline V gene sequence: CDR1 SGHAT, CDR2 FQNNGV. DNA of the CDR3: TGTGCCAGCAGCCGGGACAGGGCGGAGACCCAGTACTTC. This translates into CASSRDRAETQYF.